The rows below give T cell receptor beta chains drawn from one sample of a study of cytomegalovirus exposure and HLA in healthy donors. Profiling relied on immunoSEQ multiplex PCR, and the TCRdb table lists in-frame clones only, not all of them. The sample includes roughly 160,000 clones, around four fifths seen only once; the top ten take 1%. Input material: PBMCs. These receptors were taken from a woman aged 45-65 years in good health and CMV-seropositive. Both conserved end residues are trimmed from each CDR3. D genes are given only for firm matches.

V,D,CDR3
TRBV29-1,TRBD2,SVEGLTSGRTDTQY
TRBV5-6,TRBD1,ASSRTGGDQPQH
TRBV6-4,NA,ASSDGEAGELF
TRBV7-9,NA,ASSLSEKLF
TRBV7-9,NA,ASSDRDTEAF
TRBV18,TRBD1,ASSPSYRGDTEAF
TRBV6-1,TRBD1,ASRTGGSGANVLT
TRBV25-1,NA,ASSGTNQETQY
TRBV7-9,NA,ASSLARDPYEQY
TRBV7-2,NA,ASSPRRSRQHTQY
TRBV27,TRBD1,ASSLKDRNSPLH
TRBV28,TRBD1,ASSFIGTGPAEQY
TRBV11-2,NA,ASSLVPLRGPQETQY
TRBV28,NA,ASIAERTYEQY
TRBV28,TRBD1,ASSSIQGALDQPQH
TRBV27,TRBD2,ASSTSLAGWYNEQF
TRBV7-9,TRBD2,ASSSPGTSGGQETQY
TRBV6-5,NA,ASRTTGHSNQPQH
TRBV7-2,NA,ASSTPGHDYEQY
TRBV7-9,TRBD2,ASSSGTSASYEQY